This T cell receptor beta chain was obtained from a study of cytomegalovirus exposure and HLA in healthy donors. Study at large: Around 80 million unique TCRs from HLA-typed donors were held in an early data release. Around 83% of 350 to 400 genotyped donors fell in the Caucasian-associated ancestry cluster.

On this clone: No antigen is known for it.

CDR3 size: 13 residues. V lost 7 bases and J lost 1, with 8 bases in between. CDR1 and CDR2 from the germline V gene are SNHLY and FYNNEI. With 60 Vbeta and 13 Jbeta primers, the PCR was carried out. The table came from immunoSEQ multiplex PCR; TCRdb's copy has only in-frame clones and leaves some out. The sample has roughly 70,000 clones, roughly 79% seen once; the top ten hold around 6.3%. Whole-study results and caveats: Later analysis revealed greater clonal expansion in HLA-associated TCR beta chains than in equally common others. Researchers reported that a few CMV-associated chains were confirmed in vitro as CMV antigen-specific.

This sequence was found in a man aged 50-60 years in good health and CMV-seronegative. Sequenced input: PBMCs. This rearrangement joins TRBV2 to TRBJ2-1; D is unclear. DNA for the CDR3: TGTGCCAGCAATCCTAGTTCCTACAATGAGCAGTTCTTC. It yields the protein CASNPSSYNEQFF. Combining the CDR3 with reference TRBV2 and TRBJ2-1 gives the whole variable domain EPEVTQTPSHQVTQMGQEVILRCVPISNHLYFYWYRQILGQKVEFLVSFYNNEISEKSEIFDDQFSVERPDGSNFTLKIRSTKLEDSAMYFCASNPSSYNEQFFGPGTRLTVL.